One sample yielded the 9 T cell receptor beta chains listed below, sequenced in a study of blood T cell repertoires in COVID-19. Generated by immunoSEQ multiplex PCR, the TCRdb table keeps only in-frame clones and is missing some. This sample has over 350,000 clones, with more than 85% found just once. Material: PBMCs or T cells enriched from blood (not recorded which). The receptors come from a woman aged 35 to 49 who had been exposed to COVID-19.

The chain combines TRBV20-1 with TRBJ2-7, with TRBD2 matching 8 bases. CDR1 is DFQATT and CDR2 is SNEGSKA in the germline V gene (reference sequence). V was clipped by 3 bases and J by 3 bases; unmatched bases: 13. The length of the CDR3 is 16 residues. The CDR3 here is CSASMWSGGRFYEQYF. In DNA form, the CDR3 reads TGCAGTGCTAGTATGTGGAGTGGCGGGAGGTTCTACGAGCAGTACTTC.

The chain joins TRBV4-3 to TRBJ1-2; weak D call: TRBD1 (6 bases). Trimming left V 4 bases short and J 8 bases short, with 20 bases between. This CDR3 comprises 15 residues. CDR1 LGHNA and CDR2 YSLEER come from the germline V gene. CDR3 coding DNA: TGCGCCAGCAGCCGGGGTCTGGACAGCCCTAAAGGCTACACCTTC. Protein sequence: CASSRGLDSPKGYTF.

V and J are TRBV18 and TRBJ2-3; D call uncertain. Trimming removed 3 bases at V and 2 bases at J, with 9 bases between. CDR1 is KGHSH, CDR2 LQKENI, per germline. The CDR3 runs 14 residues. The CDR3 is CASSPLGATDTQYF. The CDR3 region has the DNA TGTGCCAGCTCACCCCTAGGCGCCACAGATACGCAGTATTTT.

The chain recombines TRBV13 with TRBJ1-3, with D unresolved. This CDR3 is built from 14 residues. Germline V gives CDR1 PRHDT, CDR2 FYEKMQ (reference sequence). Trimming took off 3 bases at V and 4 bases at J, with 10 bases between the two ends. The CDR3 DNA reads as TGTGCCAGCAGCTTTGGACTCCTGGGAAACACCATATATTTT. Protein product: CASSFGLLGNTIYF.

The J gene is TRBJ2-5, the V gene TRBV30; perhaps TRBD1 as D (6 bases). Germline V gene data show CDR1 as GTSNPN and CDR2 as SVGIG (reference sequence). The CDR3 sequence is 15 residues long. V was trimmed by 4 bases and J by 2 bases, leaving 17 bases between them. The CDR3 here is CAWTWGRTEQETQYF. CDR3 DNA sequence: TGTGCCTGGACTTGGGGACGGACAGAACAAGAGACCCAGTACTTC.

This chain connects TRBV18 to TRBJ1-5, with D uncertain. This CDR3 contains 17 residues. CDR1 and CDR2 from the germline V gene are KGHSH and LQKENI. V shed 5 bases and J shed 1 base, with 18 bases lying between them. CDR3 sequence: CASSISPEGLSNQPQHF. For the CDR3, the DNA is TGTGCCAGCTCAATCTCTCCAGAGGGTCTAAGCAATCAGCCCCAGCATTTT. Based on the CDR3 plus reference TRBV18 and TRBJ1-5, the full variable domain is NAGVMQNPRHLVRRRGQEARLRCSPMKGHSHVYWYRQLPEEGLKFMVYLQKENIIDESGMPKERFSAEFPKEGPSILRIQQVVRGDSAAYFCASSISPEGLSNQPQHFGDGTRLSIL.

The rearrangement links TRBV5-5 to TRBJ2-7, with D uncertain. The V gene lost 2 bases and the J gene lost 8 bases, with 8 bases spanning the gap. The CDR3 contains 11 residues. Looked up from germline, CDR1 is SGHKS and CDR2 is YYEKEE (reference sequence). CDR3 residues: CASSLDLQQYF. The CDR3 nucleotides are TGTGCCAGCAGCTTAGACTTACAGCAGTACTTC.

The chain joins TRBV4-2 to TRBJ2-7; 9 bases are shared with TRBD1. Germline trimming cut 4 bases from V and 3 bases from J; bases unmatched to any gene: 4. The CDR3 is made up of 14 amino acids. The germline CDR1 and CDR2 sequences are LGHNA and YNFKEQ. The CDR3 nucleotides are TGTGCCAGCAGCCCCGACAGGGGGAACTACGAGCAGTACTTC. As protein: CASSPDRGNYEQYF.

Only a few counts were recorded for this clone. CDR3 nucleotide sequence: TGTGCCAGCAGTTTATCGGCACAAAGCAATCAGCCCCAGCATTTT. Translated: CASSLSAQSNQPQHF. The chain employs TRBV27 and TRBJ1-5, with unresolved D. Looked up from germline, CDR1 is MNHEY and CDR2 is SMNVEV (reference sequence). The CDR3 totals 15 residues. With 0 bases removed from V and 1 base from J, the gap between germline ends came to 7 bases.